Given below is one TCR beta chain in context. The data were taken from a study of T cell clones after liver transplantation. Clones were read by immunoSEQ multiplex PCR, and TCRdb kept only the in-frame ones, dropping some. The sample carries 75,000 to 95,000 clones, approximately 82% recorded once. The CDR3 sequence is 11 residues long. V was clipped by 2 bases and J by 16 bases, with 12 bases between them. CDR1 and CDR2 (germline): MNHNY, SVGAGI (reference sequence). The material was CD4+ T cells from blood, obtained at the 22-month timepoint. The rearrangement joins TRBV6-6 to TRBJ1-5, with D tentatively TRBD1 (6 bases). The source of this sequence is a human patient who received a liver transplant. The graft donor may have contributed some T cells. DNA of the CDR3: TGTGCCAGCAGTTACCAGGGGAGTGTTCATTTT. Encoded protein: CASSYQGSVHF.